These 3 T cell receptor beta chains originate from one sample sequenced in a study of CD8+ T cells in alopecia areata. RNA extraction and reverse transcription yielded cDNA as sequencing template. Only in-frame clones appear in the TCRdb table, and some are missing; sequencing was by immunoSEQ multiplex PCR. The repertoire holds about 190,000 clones, with 60% as singletons. The treatment is: oral pan-JAK inhibitor, 5-10 mg twice daily. Sample: CD4+ T cells sorted from blood, taken at week 4, from a patient treated with tofacitinib. These receptors originate from a human donor with alopecia areata.

The chain uses TRBV5-1 and TRBJ2-6; D uncertain. The V gene lost 0 bases and the J gene lost 0 bases, with 4 bases spanning the gap. CDR1 and CDR2 from the germline V gene are SGHRS and YFSETQ. This CDR3 is built from 15 residues. The chain's CDR3 is CASSLVGSGANVLTF. As DNA, the CDR3 is TGCGCCAGCAGCTTGGTGGGCTCTGGGGCCAACGTCCTGACTTTC.

The V and J genes are TRBV20-1 and TRBJ2-5, with D maybe TRBD2 (5 bases). V lost 6 bases and J lost 5, with 10 bases in between. CDR1 is DFQATT, CDR2 SNEGSKA, per germline (reference sequence). The length of the CDR3 is 11 residues. The CDR3 protein is CSARLPETQYF. The CDR3 DNA reads TGCAGTGCCAGACTACCGGAGACCCAGTACTTC.

This clone occurred once. The gene calls are TRBV30 and TRBJ2-4, with D possibly TRBD1 on 5 matching bases. The germline V and J ends were trimmed by 2 bases and 0 bases, with 11 bases remaining between them. Germline CDR1 and CDR2: GTSNPN and SVGIG (reference sequence). The CDR3 is 15 amino acids. CDR3 coding DNA: TGTGCCTGGAGTTGGTCAGGGCTAGCCAAAAACATTCAGTACTTC. Translated: CAWSWSGLAKNIQYF. The full variable domain, completed using reference TRBV30 and TRBJ2-4, is SQTIHQWPATLVQPVGSPLSLECTVEGTSNPNLYWYRQAAGRGLQLLFYSVGIGQISSEVPQNLSASRPQDRQFILSSKKLLLSDSGFYLCAWSWSGLAKNIQYFGAGTRLSVL.